One and the same sample provided the 22 T cell receptor beta chains below, sequenced in a study of response to subunit inactivated influenza vaccine. From the RT-PCR reads, TCRdb called clonotypes with MiXCR, one entry per CDR3 protein. The sample consists of approximately 730,000 distinct CDR3 sequences, approximately 15% of them appearing once. The input for sequencing was PBMCs from blood, taken around two weeks before vaccination. Receptors originate from a man aged 45-65 years who received an inactivated influenza vaccine.

This clonotype was picked up many times. The rearrangement uses TRBV12-3 or TRBV12-4 and TRBJ2-2; 12 bases are shared with TRBD2. The V and J ends lost 8 bases and 6 bases, in that order; junction bases with no gene match: 4. The CDR3 runs 14 residues. CDR3: CASSSGGVAGELFF. For the CDR3, the DNA is TGTGCCAGCTCTAGCGGGGGGGTGGCCGGGGAGCTGTTTTTT.

There are a few counts of this clonotype. The V gene is TRBV12-3 or TRBV12-4, the J gene TRBJ2-1, with 12 bases aligning to TRBD2. Trimming took 10 bases from V and 8 from J; bases not matched to a gene: 12. The CDR3 runs 15 residues. The CDR3 sequence is CATGLAGPGSDEQFF. The CDR3 coding sequence is TGTGCCACCGGACTAGCGGGACCGGGCTCCGATGAGCAGTTCTTC.

This clonotype was recorded a few times. The J gene is TRBJ2-2, the V gene TRBV4-3; D gene ambiguous. V gave up 4 bases and J gave up 1 base, with 16 bases separating them. The CDR3 covers 17 residues. CDR1 is LGHNA, CDR2 YSLEER, per germline. In DNA form, the CDR3 reads TGCGCCAGCAGCCGAGGTCGTGTGGGCGTGAACACCGGGGAGCTGTTTTTT. Protein sequence: CASSRGRVGVNTGELFF.

This clonotype was detected many times. The chain has TRBV2 and TRBJ1-5; tentative D call: TRBD1 (5 bases). Deletions cut 9 bases from V and 7 bases from J, with 16 bases between. Germline V CDR1 and CDR2: SNHLY, FYNNEI. The CDR3 has 13 residues. This CDR3 is CASSLGGYQPQHF. In DNA form, the CDR3 reads TGTGCCAGTAGTCTGGGGGGTTACCAGCCCCAGCATTTT.

The rearrangement uses TRBV6-2 or TRBV6-3 and TRBJ2-5; 12 nucleotides align to TRBD2. Per the germline V gene, CDR1 is MNHEY and CDR2 is SVGEGT. This CDR3 contains 20 residues. The J segment lost 0 bases and the V segment lost 7 bases, leaving 18 bases of the junction unmatched. The CDR3 sequence is CASTGRWGKTSGSNQETQYF. The CDR3 DNA reads as TGTGCCAGCACCGGAAGGTGGGGGAAGACTAGCGGGAGCAACCAAGAGACCCAGTACTTC.

The table lists this clonotype with a few counts. This chain uses TRBV6-2 or TRBV6-3 with TRBJ2-5; 8 bases map to TRBD1. Germline V lookup: CDR1 MNHEY, CDR2 SVGEGT. There are 17 residues in the CDR3. The trim removed 4 bases at V and 2 bases at J, leaving 12 bases unmatched. This CDR3 is CASSFPQQGGGQETQYF. CDR3 coding DNA: TGTGCCAGCAGTTTCCCGCAACAGGGGGGAGGTCAAGAGACCCAGTACTTC.

This clonotype was detected only a few times. This chain links TRBV20-1 with TRBJ2-7; 10 bases fit TRBD2. The CDR3 runs to 15 residues. Germline CDR1 reads DFQATT; CDR2 reads SNEGSKA (reference sequence). V was pared by 0 bases and J by 2 bases, with 4 bases of the junction left unmatched. CDR3 amino acids: CSARDLLAGAYEQYF. CDR3 sequence (DNA): TGCAGTGCTAGAGATTTGCTAGCGGGGGCCTACGAGCAGTACTTC.

The chain links TRBV4-2 to TRBJ2-1, with no clear D. V was shortened by 1 base and J by 8 bases, with 18 bases between the two germline ends. The CDR3 is 16 residues long. Per the germline V gene, CDR1 is LGHNA and CDR2 is YNFKEQ. As DNA, the CDR3 is TGTGCCAGCAGCCAAGTTACGACGTCCTCGTATCATGAGCAGTTCTTC. Translated, it gives CASSQVTTSSYHEQFF.

The chain carries TRBV4-1 and TRBJ2-1, with 9 bases matching TRBD1. The germline gives CDR1 MGHRA, CDR2 YSYEKL. Losses at the gene ends were 5 bases for V and 5 bases for J; bases not matched to a gene: 7. The CDR3 consists of 15 residues. This CDR3 is CASSKGQGTHNEQFF. The DNA of the CDR3 is TGCGCCAGCAGCAAAGGACAGGGGACTCACAATGAGCAGTTCTTC.

This clonotype was seen a few times. This CDR3 is CASTKTGNSGANVLTF. The CDR3 nucleotides are TGTGCCAGCACCAAGACAGGCAACTCTGGGGCCAACGTCCTGACTTTC. The chain uses TRBV6-1 and TRBJ2-6; D may be TRBD1 (6 bases). The CDR3 sequence is 16 residues long. Looked up from germline, CDR1 is MNHNS and CDR2 is SASEGT. Trimming stripped 7 bases from V and 0 bases from J, with 13 bases between.

This clonotype was seen a few times. The rearrangement uses TRBV7-2 and TRBJ2-7; no clear D gene. Germline CDR1 SGHTA, CDR2 FQGNSA. The CDR3 runs 15 residues. V dropped 1 base and J dropped 2 bases, with 12 bases sitting between them. CDR3 in DNA: TGTGCCAGCAGCTTAGAGGCAGGTTATCCCTACGAGCAGTACTTC. Translation: CASSLEAGYPYEQYF.

V is TRBV20-1 and J is TRBJ1-5, with D perhaps matching TRBD1 (5 bases). Trimming removed 2 bases from V and 2 bases from J, with 16 bases in between. The length of the CDR3 is 16 residues. Germline assignment: CDR1 DFQATT and CDR2 SNEGSKA (reference sequence). CDR3 loop: CSARTPSGPGNQPQHF. In DNA, the CDR3 is TGCAGTGCTAGAACTCCCTCGGGACCAGGCAATCAGCCCCAGCATTTT.

This clonotype was picked up a small number of times. The CDR3 loop reads CASSGLAGGLQYF. CDR3 sequence (DNA): TGTGCCAGCAGTGGTCTAGCGGGGGGCCTCCAGTACTTC. The chain recombines TRBV25-1 with TRBJ2-5; 11 bases map to TRBD2. The length of the CDR3 is 13 residues. The ends lost 4 bases at V and 10 bases at J; junction bases unmatched: 5. Germline CDR1 is MGHDK and CDR2 is SYGVNS.

Only a few counts were recorded for this clonotype. The chain combines TRBV2 with TRBJ2-7; unclear D gene. The CDR3 runs to 12 residues. CDR1 SNHLY and CDR2 FYNNEI come from the germline V gene. With 7 bases removed from V and 4 bases from J, the gap between germline ends came to 11 bases. Here the CDR3 DNA reads TGTGCCAGCATTATGTCTGGTTACGAGCAGTACTTC. It specifies CASIMSGYEQYF.

This clonotype was seen many times. The V gene is TRBV3-1, the J gene TRBJ2-1, with 7 bases fitting TRBD2. V shed 5 bases, J shed 8 bases, and the junction held 15 bases outside the gene matches. CDR3 length: 16 residues. In germline, CDR1 is LGHDT, CDR2 YNNKEL (reference sequence). CDR3 protein: CASSSIGRGTNYEQFF. DNA for the CDR3: TGTGCCAGCAGCTCCATCGGGCGGGGGACCAACTATGAGCAGTTCTTC.

This clonotype was counted many times. The chain combines TRBV6-2 or TRBV6-3 with TRBJ2-1, with 8 bases matching TRBD2. V gave up 5 bases and J gave up 2 bases; unmatched junction bases: 5. Germline CDR1 is MNHEY and CDR2 is SVGEGT. This CDR3 spans 15 amino acids. The CDR3 here is CASSLAGPPYNEQFF. The DNA for the CDR3 is TGTGCCAGCAGTCTAGCGGGCCCCCCCTACAATGAGCAGTTCTTC.

V gene TRBV10-3 combines with J gene TRBJ2-1; D may correspond to TRBD1 or TRBD2 (6 bases each). This CDR3 region has 15 residues. Trimming pared 0 bases from V and 7 bases from J, leaving 13 bases between. Looked up from germline, CDR1 is ENHRY and CDR2 is SYGVKD. The CDR3 region is CAISESRERGNEQFF. CDR3 DNA sequence: TGTGCCATCAGTGAGTCCCGGGAGAGGGGGAATGAGCAGTTCTTC.

V and J are TRBV5-8 and TRBJ2-5; 8 bases map to TRBD1. V was pared by 5 bases and J by 1 base, with 7 bases of the junction left unmatched. The length of the CDR3 is 15 residues. CDR1 is SGHTS and CDR2 is YDEGEE in the germline V gene. CDR3 coding DNA: TGTGCCAGCAGGGCCGCAGGGGGCCTCCAAGAGACCCAGTACTTC. Translated: CASRAAGGLQETQYF.

The J gene is TRBJ2-5, the V gene TRBV12-1; TRBD2, the table's D call, was not compared with the DNA. TRBV12-1 is reported as a pseudogene. The CDR3 sequence is 18 residues long. CDR3 amino acids: CASRASGGPERNQETQYF. DNA for the CDR3: TGTGCCAGCAGGGCTAGCGGGGGGCCCGAGAGAAACCAAGAGACCCAGTACTTC.

This clonotype has more than one count but fewer than ten. The chain is built from TRBV6-2 or TRBV6-3 and TRBJ2-1; 9 bases are shared with TRBD1. CDR1 is MNHEY, CDR2 SVGEGT, per germline. Trimming cost V 4 bases and J 2 bases; bases outside gene matches: 6. This CDR3 has 16 residues. DNA for the CDR3: TGTGCCAGCAGTTTTGTGCGGGACAGGGCCTACAATGAGCAGTTCTTC. Translating gives CASSFVRDRAYNEQFF.

This clonotype showed up just a few times. Mismatch with germline at one junction end may stem from a read error. The chain is built from TRBV11-1 and TRBJ2-7, with 9 positions matching TRBD2. This CDR3 region has 19 residues. CDR1 SGHAT and CDR2 FQDESV come from the germline V gene (reference sequence). Here the CDR3 reads CASTLLGAGGPNSGHEQYF. The CDR3 nucleotides are TGTGCCAGCACCTTACTTGGGGCGGGAGGGCCAAATTCGGGCCACGAGCAGTACTTC.

In this sample, this clonotype turned up a few times. This chain joins TRBV29-1 and TRBJ1-1; the D gene is possibly TRBD1 (6 bases). Trimming pared 5 bases from V and 6 bases from J, leaving 22 bases between. Germline assignment: CDR1 SQVTM and CDR2 ANQGSEA. CDR3 length: 15 amino acids. The CDR3 DNA reads as TGCAGCGTTAAACCCCCAGGGGTAAGGAGCGCTGAAGCTTTCTTT. Encoded protein: CSVKPPGVRSAEAFF. Drawing the rest from reference TRBV29-1 and TRBJ1-1, the complete variable domain is SAVISQKPSRDICQRGTSLTIQCQVDSQVTMMFWYRQQPGQSLTLIATANQGSEATYESGFVIDKFPISRPNLTFSTLTVSNMSPEDSSIYLCSVKPPGVRSAEAFFGQGTRLTVV.